This TCR beta chain was captured by sequencing in a study of T cells in Graves' hyperthyroidism and ophthalmopathy (dated by TCRdb to the late 2010s). Background on the whole study: Peripheral blood was sampled at the time of initial diagnosis, prior to any treatment. TCR Vbeta CDR3 sequencing of roughly 140 peripheral blood samples (fewer than 45 ophthalmopathy, roughly 74 hyperthyroidism and 17 progressor patients) is reported in the paper. After sampling, hyperthyroidism patients received methimazole starting at 30 mg daily, and ophthalmopathy patients received high-dose intravenous methylprednisolone. TCR V-J signatures able to tell the groups apart were searched for in a discovery cohort of 90 to 100 patients, of whom 43 had Graves' ophthalmopathy and some 60 had stable Graves' hyperthyroidism. The 100 or so discovery patients were randomly split 7:3 into training and test sets. An independent validation cohort of some 18 hyperthyroidism patients and approximately 16 patients who later progressed to ophthalmopathy tested prospective prediction of ophthalmopathy. Thyroid tissue and blood T-cell repertoires from six Graves' hyperthyroidism patients were also compared in the study.

Moderately to severely active disease, a Clinical Activity Score of at least 3, a NOSPECS grade of at least 4, and a duration under 3 months were present in ophthalmopathy patients. Patients with uncontrolled infections, other autoimmune diseases, pregnancy or lactation were excluded. Clinical symptoms, serum thyroxine and TRAb, thyroid ultrasound, and orbital computed tomography formed the basis for the diagnoses. PBMCs were isolated from approximately 10 ml of fresh peripheral blood by Ficoll-Paque density gradient centrifugation. Total RNA was extracted using Trizol reagent, and RNA quality was assessed on an Agilent 2100 Bioanalyzer. The full study reports these points: No statistical method was used to fix the sample size in advance, and group allocation was not hidden from the investigators. During validation, the model predicted progression to ophthalmopathy a median of about 5.9 months ahead of onset, with almost 71% sensitivity and about 75% specificity. Blood samples also contained most of the expanded thyroid clonotypes (frequency above 0.001), which suggests that blood repertoires may reflect thyroid immune responses. A 13 V-J signature model separated ophthalmopathy from stable hyperthyroidism, with approximately 87% sensitivity and 81% to 82% specificity in cross-validation and 80%/75% in testing.

Including cysteine and phenylalanine, the CDR3 has 12 amino acids. Here the CDR3 DNA is all that survives: 36 bases in frame from base 1. V was cut back by 5 bases and J by 7 bases, leaving a gap of 8 bases between them. The germline V gene supplies CDR1 MDHEN and CDR2 SYDVKM. Note on this clonotype: No cognate antigen has been identified for it. The record has no base qualities; no much larger clone is one base away.

The TCR beta CDR3 regions were amplified from RNA transcripts. The first round of RT-PCR for the TCR CDR3 was performed with the HTBI primer set and the Qiagen OneStep RT-PCR kit. The libraries were constructed in a second round of multiplex PCR and then size-selected and purified. Libraries were sequenced paired-end with 100 bp reads on an Illumina HiSeq2000. Per the original workflow: SOAPnuke was used to process the raw data, removing reads that contained adapters or uncalled bases, had a mean Phred below 15, or lacked an exact match to the constant primer or identifier. High-quality paired reads were merged using COPE v1.2.5, and each unique nucleotide sequence was defined as a clonotype. MiTCR v1.1 was used to align the clonotypes against IMGT TRBV, TRBD and TRBJ reference segments. The analysis included only V-J combinations with a frequency above 0.0001, which together covered roughly 99% of the repertoires. The TCS score was defined as the ratio of F50 (clonal expansion) to E x V (chaos), calculated using BLOSUM62-based TCRdist between CDR3 peptides within each V-J. Welch's t-statistics and random forest reduced some 510 V-J features to roughly 13, which were used in a naive Bayes classifier (R e1071). The similarity between thyroid and blood repertoires was quantified using the Morisita-Horn index. TCRdb reran the public reads through fastp at Q25 and MiXCR, keeping productive beta chains. Every distinct CDR3 protein forms one entry, paired with its most common genes and DNA. The V and J calls were determined by TCRdb, not by the authors. The sample data list 640,000 or so distinct CDR3 sequences, and around 15% of these were observed just once. The biggest ten clones account for roughly 4.3% of the sample.

Sample: blood. This chain is built from TRBV28 and TRBJ2-2, with the D gene uncertain. This clonotype was obtained from a woman in her thirties or forties with Graves' ophthalmopathy. CDR3 loop: CASSRAFGELFF. The sequenced DNA is TGTGCCAGCAGTAGGGCATTCGGGGAGCTGTTTTTT.